This entry concerns a single TCR beta chain. Then a second PCR, running roughly 7 to 11 cycles, was carried out with a sample-barcoded 5' primer and a J-beta primer mix. TCRdb reanalysed the 5' RACE reads using MiXCR and keeps one entry per CDR3 protein. The sample yields some 1,800,000 distinct CDR3 sequences, 30% to 40% seen once. The sample comes from a study of blood T cells in healthy people across ages. The sequence was collected from a human donor in good health. Sequencing input: blood.

The CDR3 protein is CASSPYTAGGTDTQYF. The CDR3 DNA follows: TGTGCCAGCAGCCCCTATACGGCGGGGGGCACAGATACGCAGTATTTT. This chain uses TRBV7-9 with TRBJ2-3; TRBD2 agrees at 7 bases. Germline trimming cut 5 bases from V and 1 base from J; bases unmatched to any gene: 9. This CDR3 spans 16 amino acids. CDR1 is SEHNR and CDR2 is FQNEAQ in the germline V gene (reference sequence). The full variable domain, completed using reference TRBV7-9 and TRBJ2-3, is DTGVSQNPRHKITKRGQNVTFRCDPISEHNRLYWYRQTLGQGPEFLTYFQNEAQLEKSRLLSDRFSAERPKGSFSTLEIQRTEQGDSAMYLCASSPYTAGGTDTQYFGPGTRLTVL.